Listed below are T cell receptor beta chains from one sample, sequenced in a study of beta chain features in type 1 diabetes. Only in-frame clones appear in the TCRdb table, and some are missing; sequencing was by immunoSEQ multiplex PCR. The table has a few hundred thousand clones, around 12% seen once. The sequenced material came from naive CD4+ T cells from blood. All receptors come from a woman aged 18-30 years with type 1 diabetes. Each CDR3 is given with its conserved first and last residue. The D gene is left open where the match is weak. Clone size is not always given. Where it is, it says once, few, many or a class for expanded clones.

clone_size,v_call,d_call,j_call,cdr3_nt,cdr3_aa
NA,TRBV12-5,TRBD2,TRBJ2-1,TGTGCTAGTGGTATGGGGACTACTTCATCTTCCTACAATGAGCAGTTCTTC,CASGMGTTSSSYNEQFF
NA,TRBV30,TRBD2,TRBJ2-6,TGTGCCTGGAGTGGGATTCGGGAGGCCCTCTCTGGGGCCAACGTCCTGACTTTC,CAWSGIREALSGANVLTF
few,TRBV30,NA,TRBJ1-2,TGTGCCTGGAGCGCTAACTATGGCTACACCTTC,CAWSANYGYTF
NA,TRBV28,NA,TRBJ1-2,TGTGCCAGCAGTGCCACACAGGATGGCTACACCTTC,CASSATQDGYTF
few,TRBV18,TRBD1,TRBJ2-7,TGTGCCAGCTCACTAGACAGGGTTGGCGAGCAGTACTTC,CASSLDRVGEQYF
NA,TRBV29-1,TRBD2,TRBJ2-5,TGCAGCGTTGATAGCGGGGGGACCAAAGAGACCCAGTACTTC,CSVDSGGTKETQYF
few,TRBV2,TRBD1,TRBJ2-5,TGTGCCAGCCCCCCCCGCACCAGGACAGGACAAGAGACCCAGTACTTC,CASPPRTRTGQETQYF
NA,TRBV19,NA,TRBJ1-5,TGTGCCAGTACATGGGACACCGATCAGCCCCAGCATTTT,CASTWDTDQPQHF
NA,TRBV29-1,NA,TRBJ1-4,TGCAGCGTGAAACTACGTCTGGGTGAAAAACTGTTTTTT,CSVKLRLGEKLFF
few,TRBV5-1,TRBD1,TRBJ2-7,TGCGCCAGCAGCCCACAGGGGGCATACGAGCAGTACTTC,CASSPQGAYEQYF
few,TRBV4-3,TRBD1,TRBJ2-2,TGCGCCAGCAGCTTCCGGGACAGAAACACCGGGGAGCTGTTTTTT,CASSFRDRNTGELFF
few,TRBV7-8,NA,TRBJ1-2,TGTGCCATCTTAGGCGGGGGGGCTTCACGTGGCTACACCTTC,CAILGGGASRGYTF
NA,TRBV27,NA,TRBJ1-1,TGTGCCAGCAGTTTGAGGGGGTCCCCTGAAGCTTTCTTT,CASSLRGSPEAFF
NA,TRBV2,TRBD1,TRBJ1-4,TGTGCCAGCAGTGTGTCAGGGGGACTGTTTTTT,CASSVSGGLFF
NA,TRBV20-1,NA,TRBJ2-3,TGCAGTGCTCCGAGCACAGATACGCAGTATTTT,CSAPSTDTQYF
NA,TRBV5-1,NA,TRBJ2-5,TGCGCCAGCAGCGCCCCTACCTCAGAGACCCAGTACTTC,CASSAPTSETQYF
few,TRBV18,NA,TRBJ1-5,TGTGCCAGCTCACCTAGTGGCAGGGCAATCAATCAGCCCCAGCATTTT,CASSPSGRAINQPQHF
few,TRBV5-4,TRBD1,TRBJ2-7,TGTGCCAGCAGCTTGGGGGACAGCTCAGCCTACGAGCAGTACTTC,CASSLGDSSAYEQYF
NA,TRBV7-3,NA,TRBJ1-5,TGTGCCAGCAGCTTATTGGCGGATAGCAATCAGCCCCAGCATTTT,CASSLLADSNQPQHF
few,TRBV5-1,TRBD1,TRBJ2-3,TGCGCCAGCAGCGGAGGGACAGGGGATAGCACAGATACGCAGTATTTT,CASSGGTGDSTDTQYF
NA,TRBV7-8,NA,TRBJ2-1,TGTGCCAGCAGCTTAGCGGGGAGTTTCTACAATGAGCAGTTCTTC,CASSLAGSFYNEQFF
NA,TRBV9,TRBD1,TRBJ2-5,TGTGCCAGCAGCGCAGGACAGGGAAGGGAGACCCAGTACTTC,CASSAGQGRETQYF
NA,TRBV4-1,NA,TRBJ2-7,TGCGCCAGCAGCCAAGAAGGGAGGACAGGGAGGGACGAGCAGTACTTC,CASSQEGRTGRDEQYF
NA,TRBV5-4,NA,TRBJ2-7,TGTGCCAGCAGCCTGGAGGGCAGGGGACCCTACGAGCAGTACTTC,CASSLEGRGPYEQYF
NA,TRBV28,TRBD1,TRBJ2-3,TGTGCCAGCAGCCAAGGGGACAGCGGCACAGATACGCAGTATTTT,CASSQGDSGTDTQYF
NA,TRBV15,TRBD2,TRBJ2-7,TGTGCCACCAGCAGAGAAGGACTAGCCGTATACGAGCAGTACTTC,CATSREGLAVYEQYF
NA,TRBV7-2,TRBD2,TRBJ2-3,TGTGCCAGCAGCTTGGGGACTAGCGGGAGATTGGATACGCAGTATTTT,CASSLGTSGRLDTQYF
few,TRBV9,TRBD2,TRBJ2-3,TGTGCCAGCAGCGTCGGACTAGCGGGAGGCACAGATACGCAGTATTTT,CASSVGLAGGTDTQYF
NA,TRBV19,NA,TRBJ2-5,TGTGCCAGTAGCAACCTCGGGGAGACCCAGTACTTC,CASSNLGETQYF
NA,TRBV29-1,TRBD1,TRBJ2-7,TGCAGCGTTGATTTTAGGACAGGAGGCGGCGAGCAGTACTTC,CSVDFRTGGGEQYF
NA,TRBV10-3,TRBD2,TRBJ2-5,TGTGCCACACAGGCGGCTAGCGGGGTCGAGACCCAGTACTTC,CATQAASGVETQYF
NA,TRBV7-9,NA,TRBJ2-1,TGTGCCAGCTCCCCTGGGAGTGCTGGTGAGCAGTTCTTC,CASSPGSAGEQFF
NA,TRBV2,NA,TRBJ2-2,TGTGCCAGCAGTGCCCGACTTAACACCGGGGAGCTGTTTTTT,CASSARLNTGELFF
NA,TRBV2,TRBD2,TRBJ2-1,TGTGCCAGTAGAGATAGCGGGGGGCCCTACAATGAGCAGTTCTTC,CASRDSGGPYNEQFF
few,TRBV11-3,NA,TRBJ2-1,TGTGCCAGCAGCTTAGGGGGAGGCAGCTACAATGAGCAGTTCTTC,CASSLGGGSYNEQFF
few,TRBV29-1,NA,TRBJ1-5,TGCAGCGTCAGTGGAGGGAACAGCAATCAGCCCCAGCATTTT,CSVSGGNSNQPQHF
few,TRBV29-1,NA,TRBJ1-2,TGCAGCGTTGAAATCCCAGGAACCTATGGCTACACCTTC,CSVEIPGTYGYTF
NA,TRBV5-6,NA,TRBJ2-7,TGTGCCAGCAGCCGCATGGCGCTGGGGGGTTACGAGCAGTACTTC,CASSRMALGGYEQYF
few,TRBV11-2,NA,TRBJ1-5,TGTGCCAGCAGCTTACTCTCGGGTCAGCCCCAGCATTTT,CASSLLSGQPQHF
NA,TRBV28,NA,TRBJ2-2,TGTGCCAGCAGTGGAGCTGGCACCGGGGAGCTGTTTTTT,CASSGAGTGELFF
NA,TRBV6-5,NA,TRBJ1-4,TGTGCCACTCGGACAGCAACTAATGAAAAACTGTTTTTT,CATRTATNEKLFF
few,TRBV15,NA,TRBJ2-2,TGTGCCACCAGTGAGATCGCGAACACCGGGGAGCTGTTTTTT,CATSEIANTGELFF
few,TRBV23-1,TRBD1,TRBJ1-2,TGCGCCAGCAGTCAGCCGGGACAGGGGGCTAACTATGGCTACACCTTC,CASSQPGQGANYGYTF
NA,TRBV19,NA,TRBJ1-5,TGTGCCAGTAGTAACAGGGTCAATCAGCCCCAGCATTTT,CASSNRVNQPQHF
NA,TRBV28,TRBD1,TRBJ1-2,TGTGCCAGCACTCGCCAGGGGGTTAATGGCTACACCTTC,CASTRQGVNGYTF
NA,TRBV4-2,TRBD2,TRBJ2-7,TGTGCCAGCAGCCAAGTGCGGACTAGCGGGATTGTCTACGAGCAGTACTTC,CASSQVRTSGIVYEQYF
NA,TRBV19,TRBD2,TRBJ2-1,TGTGCCAGTAGTATAGACCTAGCGGGCCTAACCTACAATGAGCAGTTCTTC,CASSIDLAGLTYNEQFF
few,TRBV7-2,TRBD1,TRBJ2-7,TGTGCCAGCAGCTTAAGACAGGGGTACGAGCAGTACTTC,CASSLRQGYEQYF
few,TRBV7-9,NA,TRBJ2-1,TGTGCCACCTCCCTTACGGGGTCCTACAATGAGCAGTTCTTC,CATSLTGSYNEQFF
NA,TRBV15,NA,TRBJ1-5,TGTGCCACCAGCAGAGATCCTCGACAGTATAGCAATCAGCCCCAGCATTTT,CATSRDPRQYSNQPQHF
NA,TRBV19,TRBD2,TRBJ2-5,TGTGCCAGTAGTCTCCGGGAGGGCCCGGAGACCCAGTACTTC,CASSLREGPETQYF
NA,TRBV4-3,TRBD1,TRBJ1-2,TGCGCCAGCAGCCTAGACAGGGCTGACTATGGCTACACCTTC,CASSLDRADYGYTF
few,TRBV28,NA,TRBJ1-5,TGTGCCAGCCGACGGGGGGTGGCGATAGTGGGGCCCCAGCATTTT,CASRRGVAIVGPQHF
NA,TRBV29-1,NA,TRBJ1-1,TGCAGCGGTTACAGGATGAACACTGAAGCTTTCTTT,CSGYRMNTEAFF
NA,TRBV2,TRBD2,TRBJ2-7,TGTGCCAGCAGCGGGACGGGGGGCTCCTACGAGCAGTACTTC,CASSGTGGSYEQYF
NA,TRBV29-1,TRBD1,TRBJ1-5,TGCAGCGCCACCTTTAAAGACAGGGCCCCACATCAGCCCCAGCATTTT,CSATFKDRAPHQPQHF
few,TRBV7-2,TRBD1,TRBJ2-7,TGTGCCAGCAGCTTAGCTTTACAGGGGGCCTACGAGCAGTACTTC,CASSLALQGAYEQYF
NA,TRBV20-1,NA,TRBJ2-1,TGCAGTGCCGGGAACAATGAGCAGTTCTTC,CSAGNNEQFF
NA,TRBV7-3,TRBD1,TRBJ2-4,TGTGCCAGCAGCAACTCGGGACAGGGGTCAAACATTCAGTACTTC,CASSNSGQGSNIQYF
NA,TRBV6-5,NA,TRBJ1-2,TGTGCCAGCAGTTACTCAGGGGGTACCCCTAACTATGGCTACACCTTC,CASSYSGGTPNYGYTF